Following are 5 T cell receptor beta chains from one sample sequenced in a study of T cell responses to AZD1222 COVID-19 vaccine listed by TCRdb under 2021. What this sample's time point label stands for: about 28 days (+/-7) after the second vaccine dose. The library came from the immunoSEQ multiplex PCR assay. In TCRdb, the immuneACCESS table is reduced to in-frame sequences with V and J assigned. These tables do not hold every clone; where another copy was compared, an unresolved V gene accounts for under half, and the others remain unexplained. This sample comprises approximately 140,000 clones, approximately 87% of them detected only once. Clones ranked in the top ten supply 1.5% to 2% of the sample. The material sequenced was peripheral blood, taken 28 days after the second AZD1222 dose. The source is an adult who received the AZD1222 COVID-19 vaccine.

The rearrangement joins TRBV18 to TRBJ2-1; possibly TRBD1 or TRBD2 for D (5 bases each). V dropped 8 bases and J dropped 7 bases, with 18 bases sitting between them. The CDR3 spans 14 residues. Germline CDR1 is KGHSH and CDR2 is LQKENI. The CDR3 reads CASAPGPLGNEQFF. DNA of the CDR3: TGTGCCAGCGCTCCGGGACCCTTGGGAAATGAGCAGTTCTTC.

V and J are TRBV10-3 and TRBJ1-6; TRBD1 might be the D (5 bases). Germline V CDR1 and CDR2: ENHRY, SYGVKD. The CDR3 covers 15 residues. V shed 6 bases and J shed 0 bases, with 9 bases lying between them. The chain's CDR3 is CAIRGGSSYNSPLHF. In DNA form, the CDR3 reads TGTGCCATCAGGGGGGGGAGCTCCTATAATTCACCCCTCCACTTT.

This chain uses TRBV27 with TRBJ2-1; the D is unclear. The CDR3 extends over 10 amino acids. Deletions cut 9 bases from V and 8 bases from J, with 8 bases between. Germline CDR1 reads MNHEY; CDR2 reads SMNVEV (reference sequence). The CDR3: CARVRDEQFF. Written as DNA, the CDR3 is TGTGCCAGGGTTCGGGATGAGCAGTTCTTC.

This chain connects TRBV20-1 to TRBJ1-6; D ambiguous. The germline V gene encodes CDR1 DFQATT and CDR2 SNEGSKA (reference sequence). This CDR3 has 11 residues. Trimming pared 0 bases from V and 19 bases from J, leaving 13 bases between. The CDR3 sequence: CSARDDTSTHF. For the CDR3, the DNA is TGCAGTGCTAGAGATGACACTTCGACACACTTT.

This rearrangement joins TRBV28 to TRBJ1-5; 7 bases fit TRBD1. Germline values: CDR1 MDHEN, CDR2 SYDVKM. The junction had 4 bases not matched to a gene; V was cut back by 3 bases and J by 8 bases. The CDR3 totals 13 residues. CDR3 protein: CASSFGTVKPQHF. For the CDR3, the DNA is TGTGCCAGCAGTTTCGGGACAGTTAAGCCCCAGCATTTT. The entire variable domain, with the rest obtained from reference TRBV28 and TRBJ1-5, is as follows: DVKVTQSSRYLVKRTGEKVFLECVQDMDHENMFWYRQDPGLGLRLIYFSYDVKMKEKGDIPEGYSVSREKKERFSLILESASTNQTSMYLCASSFGTVKPQHFGDGTRLSIL.